These T cell receptor beta chains were read from a single sample in a study of cytomegalovirus exposure and HLA in healthy donors. The repertoire was sequenced with immunoSEQ multiplex PCR; TCRdb's copy has only in-frame clones and lacks some. This sample carries under 130,000 clones, 10% to 15% of them seen once, and the ten largest clones take around 16%. The specimen was PBMCs. These receptors were obtained from a man aged 40-50 years in good health and CMV-seropositive. Each CDR3 is given with its conserved first and last residue. The order of the fields is D gene, CDR3 length, clone size, V gene, J gene, CDR3 DNA, CDR3 protein. A D gene is named only where the DNA matches it firmly. Clone size is not always given. Where it is, it says once, few, many or a class for expanded clones.

>.|14|.|TRBV5-1|TRBJ2-1
TGCGCCAGCAGGCCCGGGACTGGAGACAATGAGCAGTTCTTC
CASRPGTGDNEQFF
>.|12|few|TRBV5-6|TRBJ2-7
TGTGCCAGCAGCCAGGGTAATCGAGAGCAGTACTTC
CASSQGNREQYF
>.|16|.|TRBV28|TRBJ2-4
TGTGCCAGCAGTTTGGCCAGTAATTTAGCCAAAAACATTCAGTACTTC
CASSLASNLAKNIQYF
>TRBD1|16|few|TRBV6-5|TRBJ1-2
TGTGCCAGCAGTTACAGACGGACAGGAAAATTCTATGGCTACACCTTC
CASSYRRTGKFYGYTF
>TRBD1|14|.|TRBV2|TRBJ1-5
TGTGCCAGCAGTGCCGGGACAGTCAGGATCTCCCAGCATTTT
CASSAGTVRISQHF
>.|11|.|TRBV19|TRBJ1-2
TGTGCCAGTAGAAGGACAGATGGCTACACCTTC
CASRRTDGYTF
>.|15|few|TRBV25-1|TRBJ1-4
TGTGCCAGCAGTTCCACGGGGGGAACTAATGAAAAACTGTTTTTT
CASSSTGGTNEKLFF
>TRBD2|15|.|TRBV10-3|TRBJ2-7
TGTGCCATCAGTGCGGGACTAGCGGGAGCTCACGAGCAGTACTTC
CAISAGLAGAHEQYF
>.|15|.|TRBV9|TRBJ2-6
TGTGCCAGCAGTTCCGACAGGACCGGGGCCAACGTCCTGACTTTC
CASSSDRTGANVLTF
>TRBD2|15|once|TRBV5-6|TRBJ2-1
TGTGCCAGCAGCTTTTACAGCGGGAGTAGCAATGAGCAGTTCTTC
CASSFYSGSSNEQFF
>.|17|few|TRBV10-3|TRBJ2-1
TGTGCCATCAGTGACCCGAGAGCGGCCACAGCCTACAATGAGCAGTTCTTC
CAISDPRAATAYNEQFF
>TRBD1|18|.|TRBV4-1|TRBJ2-1
TGCGCCAGCAGCCAAGTCCAGCCCAGGGGGACAGGGGGCGATGAGCAGTTCTTC
CASSQVQPRGTGGDEQFF
>TRBD1|15|few|TRBV11-3|TRBJ2-1
TGTGCCAGCAGCCTACCCGGGACAGGATTCAATGAGCAGTTCTTC
CASSLPGTGFNEQFF
>.|13|few|TRBV19|TRBJ2-7
TGTGCCAGTAGTAGAACAGGGACGGACGAGCAGTACTTC
CASSRTGTDEQYF